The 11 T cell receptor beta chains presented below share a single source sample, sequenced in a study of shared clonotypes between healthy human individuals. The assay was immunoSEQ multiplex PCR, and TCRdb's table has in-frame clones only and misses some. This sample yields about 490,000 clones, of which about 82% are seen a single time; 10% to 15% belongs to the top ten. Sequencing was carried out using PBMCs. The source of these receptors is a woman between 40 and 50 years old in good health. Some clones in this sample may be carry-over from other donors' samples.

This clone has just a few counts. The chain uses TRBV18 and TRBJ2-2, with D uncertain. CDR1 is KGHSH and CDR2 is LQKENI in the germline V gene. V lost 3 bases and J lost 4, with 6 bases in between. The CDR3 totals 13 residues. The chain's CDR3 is CASSPTPTGELFF. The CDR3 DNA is TGTGCCAGCTCACCTACTCCCACCGGGGAGCTGTTTTTT.

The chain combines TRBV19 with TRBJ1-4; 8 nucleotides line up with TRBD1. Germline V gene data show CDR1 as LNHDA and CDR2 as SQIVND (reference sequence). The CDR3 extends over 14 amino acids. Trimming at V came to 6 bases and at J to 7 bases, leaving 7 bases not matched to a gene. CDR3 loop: CASSLTGEVEKLFF. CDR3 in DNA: TGTGCCAGTAGCCTGACAGGGGAAGTTGAAAAACTGTTTTTT.

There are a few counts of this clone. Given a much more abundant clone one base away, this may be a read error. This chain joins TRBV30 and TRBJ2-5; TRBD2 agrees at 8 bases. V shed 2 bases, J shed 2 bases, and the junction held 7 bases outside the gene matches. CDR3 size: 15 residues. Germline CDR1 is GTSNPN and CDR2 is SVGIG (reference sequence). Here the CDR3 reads CAWSQLAGYQETQYF. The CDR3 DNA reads TGTGCCTGGAGTCAATTAGCGGGGTATCAAGAGACCCAGTACTTC.

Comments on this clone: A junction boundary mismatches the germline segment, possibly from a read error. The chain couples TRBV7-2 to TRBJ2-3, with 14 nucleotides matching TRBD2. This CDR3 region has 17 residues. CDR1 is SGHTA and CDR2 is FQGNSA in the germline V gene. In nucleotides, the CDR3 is TGCGCCAGCAGCCCGGGACTAGCGGGAGAGGGGACAGATACGCAGTATTTT. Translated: CASSPGLAGEGTDTQYF. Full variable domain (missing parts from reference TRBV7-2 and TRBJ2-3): GAGVSQSPSNKVTEKGKDVELRCDPISGHTALYWYRQSLGQGLEFLIYFQGNSAPDKSGLPSDRFSAERTGGSVSTLTIQRTQQEDSAVYLCASSPGLAGEGTDTQYFGPGTRLTVL.

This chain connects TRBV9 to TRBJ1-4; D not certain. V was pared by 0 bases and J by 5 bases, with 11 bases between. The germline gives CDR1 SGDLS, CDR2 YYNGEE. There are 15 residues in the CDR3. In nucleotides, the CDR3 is TGTGCCAGCAGCGTAGATCCGTTTGCGAATGAAAAACTGTTTTTT. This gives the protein CASSVDPFANEKLFF.

Here the CDR3 reads CASSPNFGANVLTF. CDR3 bases: TGTGCCAGCAGCCCCAATTTTGGGGCCAACGTCCTGACTTTC. The gene calls are TRBV11-2 and TRBJ2-6; D is undetermined. Germline CDR1 reads SGHAT; CDR2 reads FQNNGV. The V end was cut by 5 bases, the J end by 3 bases, with 8 bases between. The CDR3 is 14 amino acids.

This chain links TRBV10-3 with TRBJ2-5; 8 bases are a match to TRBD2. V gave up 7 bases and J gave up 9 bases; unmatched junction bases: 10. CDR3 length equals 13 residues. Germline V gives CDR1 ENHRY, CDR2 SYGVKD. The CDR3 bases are TGTGCCATCAACCCTGCCGGGGGGGAGCCCCAGTACTTC. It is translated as CAINPAGGEPQYF.

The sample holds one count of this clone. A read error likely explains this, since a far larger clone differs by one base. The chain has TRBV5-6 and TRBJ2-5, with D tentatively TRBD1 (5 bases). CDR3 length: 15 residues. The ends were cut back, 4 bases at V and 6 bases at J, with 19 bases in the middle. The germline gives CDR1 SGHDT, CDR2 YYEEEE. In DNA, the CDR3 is TGTGCCAGCAGCCCTGTGGGCAGGGTGCAAAAGACCCAGTACTTC. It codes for CASSPVGRVQKTQYF. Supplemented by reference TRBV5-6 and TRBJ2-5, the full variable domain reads DAGVTQSPTHLIKTRGQQVTLRCSPKSGHDTVSWYQQALGQGPQFIFQYYEEEERQRGNFPDRFSGHQFPNYSSELNVNALLLGDSALYLCASSPVGRVQKTQYFGPGTRLLVL.

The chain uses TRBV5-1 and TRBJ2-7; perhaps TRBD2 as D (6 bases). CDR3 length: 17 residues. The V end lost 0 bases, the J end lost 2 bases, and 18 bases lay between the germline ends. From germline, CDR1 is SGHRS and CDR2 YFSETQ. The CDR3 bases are TGCGCCAGCAGCTTGGGGGCTGTTCCAGCGGGTCCCTACGAGCAGTACTTC. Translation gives CASSLGAVPAGPYEQYF.

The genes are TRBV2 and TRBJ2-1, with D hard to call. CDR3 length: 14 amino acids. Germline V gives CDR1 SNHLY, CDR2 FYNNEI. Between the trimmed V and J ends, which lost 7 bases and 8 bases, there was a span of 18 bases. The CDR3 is CASNYSPTSDEQFF. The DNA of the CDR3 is TGTGCCAGCAACTATAGCCCCACCTCGGATGAGCAGTTCTTC.

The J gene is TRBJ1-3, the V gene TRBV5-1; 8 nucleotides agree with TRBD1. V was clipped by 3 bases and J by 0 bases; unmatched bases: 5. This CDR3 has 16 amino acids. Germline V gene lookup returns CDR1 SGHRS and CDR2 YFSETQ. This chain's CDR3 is CASSSGQGGSGNTIYF. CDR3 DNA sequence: TGCGCCAGCAGCTCAGGACAGGGAGGCTCTGGAAACACCATATATTTT.